In its sample, the clone carrying this T cell receptor beta chain was seen a few times. Its antigen is not identified. This sample is part of a study of T cells in Graves' hyperthyroidism and ophthalmopathy. RNA transcripts gave rise to amplified TCR beta CDR3 regions. The primer set for the first-round RT-PCR of the TCR CDR3 was HTBI. TCRdb used MiXCR to reprocess the multiplex PCR reads, holding one entry per CDR3 protein. The table includes about 720,000 distinct CDR3 sequences, roughly 20% detected once. Study results and caveats: Ophthalmopathy was distinguished from stable hyperthyroidism by 13 V-J signatures. Most thyroid clonotypes that were expanded above 0.001 also turned up in blood.

Orbital computed tomography, thyroid ultrasound, serum thyroxine and TRAb, and clinical symptoms together informed the diagnoses. J lost 3 bases, V lost 4 bases, and 4 bases had no gene match. Germline CDR1 reads LNHDA; CDR2 reads SQIVND (reference sequence). CDR3 length: 15 amino acids. The sequenced sample consisted of blood. The sequence was collected from a woman in her forties or fifties with Graves' hyperthyroidism that later progressed to Graves' ophthalmopathy. The V gene is TRBV19, the J gene TRBJ2-1, with 9 bases lining up with TRBD1. CDR3 loop: CASSRDRENYNEQFF. The DNA of the CDR3 is TGTGCCAGTAGTAGGGACAGGGAAAACTACAATGAGCAGTTCTTC.